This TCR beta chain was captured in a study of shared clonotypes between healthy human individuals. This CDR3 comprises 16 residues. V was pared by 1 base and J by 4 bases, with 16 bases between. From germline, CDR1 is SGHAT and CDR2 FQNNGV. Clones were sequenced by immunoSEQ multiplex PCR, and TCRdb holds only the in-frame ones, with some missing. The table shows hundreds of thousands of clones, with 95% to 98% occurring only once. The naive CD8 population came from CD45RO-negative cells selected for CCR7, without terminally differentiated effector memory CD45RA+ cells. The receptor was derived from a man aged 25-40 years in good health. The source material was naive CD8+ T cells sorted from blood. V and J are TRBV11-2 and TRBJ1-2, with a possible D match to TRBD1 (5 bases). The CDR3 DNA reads TGTGCCAGCAGCTTAGGGACGAGGGGATCTGGCTATGGCTACACCTTC. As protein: CASSLGTRGSGYGYTF.